This TCR beta chain was sequenced for a study of blood T cells in healthy people across ages. Study observations and caveats: Long-lived donors had more naive CD4+ cells and higher diversity than aged donors. The unknown donor CMV status may have confounded expanded clonotype changes.

Healthy Caucasians from Russia aged roughly 6 to 95 served as donors. A J-beta primer mix and a sample-barcoded 5' primer were used in a second PCR of roughly 7 to 12 cycles. A template-switch adaptor containing 12 random nucleotides labeled each cDNA molecule. TCRdb redid the calling of the 5' RACE reads with MiXCR, one entry per CDR3 protein. This table has roughly 700,000 distinct CDR3 sequences, over 45% appearing once. This clonotype was counted ten times or more. Its antigen is currently unknown. The germline V gene encodes CDR1 MGHRA and CDR2 YSYEKL. This CDR3 contains 15 residues. V trimming: 0 bases; J trimming: 6 bases; junction bases outside the gene matches: 1.

The sample taken for sequencing was blood. This chain uses TRBV4-1 with TRBJ1-4; 10 nucleotides agree with TRBD1. The source of this sequence is a woman aged 55-75 years in good health. CDR3 sequence reads: CASSQEGTGDEKLFF. DNA of the CDR3: TGCGCCAGCAGCCAAGAAGGGACAGGGGATGAAAAACTGTTTTTT.